Below are 27 T cell receptor beta chains sequenced from a single sample in a study of CXCR4 blockade with PD-1 therapy in pancreatic cancer. The method was immunoSEQ multiplex PCR; TCRdb's version includes in-frame clones alone and lacks a portion of them. The sample lists 5,000 to 7,000 clones, under 40% occurring once. Input material: tumor tissue. Source of these receptors: a human donor with pancreatic ductal adenocarcinoma.

The chain uses TRBV29-1 and TRBJ2-1, with 10 bases matching TRBD2. The CDR3 covers 14 residues. Trimming took 5 bases from V and 8 from J; bases not matched to a gene: 9. Germline lookup yields CDR1 SQVTM and CDR2 ANQGSEA. This CDR3 is CSVTASGSVYEQFF. The CDR3 nucleotides read TGCAGCGTTACCGCTAGCGGGAGCGTCTATGAGCAGTTCTTC.

The rearrangement uses TRBV19 and TRBJ2-7; no clear D. V was trimmed by 5 bases and J by 6 bases, leaving 20 bases between them. CDR1 and CDR2 (germline): LNHDA, SQIVND (reference sequence). The CDR3 spans 15 residues. The CDR3: CASSSELSSEAEQYF. DNA for the CDR3: TGTGCCAGTAGTTCCGAGCTAAGCTCCGAGGCCGAGCAGTACTTC. The variable domain in full, with the rest retrieved from reference TRBV19 and TRBJ2-7, is DGGITQSPKYLFRKEGQNVTLSCEQNLNHDAMYWYRQDPGQGLRLIYYSQIVNDFQKGDIAEGYSVSREKKESFPLTVTSAQKNPTAFYLCASSSELSSEAEQYFGPGTRLTVT.

The rearrangement links TRBV12-5 to TRBJ2-3, with 11 bases matching TRBD2. This CDR3 is 17 amino acids long. The germline V gene encodes CDR1 LGHNT and CDR2 FRNRAP. Trimming at V came to 1 base and at J to 2 bases, leaving 5 bases not matched to a gene. CDR3 amino acids: CASGLARTSGHTDTQYF. In DNA, the CDR3 is TGTGCTAGTGGTTTGGCCCGGACTAGCGGGCACACAGATACGCAGTATTTT.

This clone was counted once. This chain joins TRBV18 and TRBJ1-1; D unclear. V was clipped by 3 bases and J by 0 bases, with 8 bases between them. Germline V CDR1 and CDR2: KGHSH, LQKENI. This CDR3 comprises 14 residues. CDR3 nucleotide sequence: TGTGCCAGCTCACCCTCGGGCCTGAACACTGAAGCTTTCTTT. This codes for CASSPSGLNTEAFF.

This clone has just a few counts. J is TRBJ1-3 and V is TRBV28, with D unclear. This CDR3 contains 14 residues. Trimming removed 3 bases at V and 0 bases at J, with 6 bases between. Looked up from germline, CDR1 is MDHEN and CDR2 is SYDVKM. The DNA for the CDR3 is TGTGCCAGCAGTTTGCCCGGCTCTGGAAACACCATATATTTT. It translates to CASSLPGSGNTIYF. The variable domain in full, with the rest retrieved from reference TRBV28 and TRBJ1-3, is DVKVTQSSRYLVKRTGEKVFLECVQDMDHENMFWYRQDPGLGLRLIYFSYDVKMKEKGDIPEGYSVSREKKERFSLILESASTNQTSMYLCASSLPGSGNTIYFGEGSWLTVV.

The chain carries TRBV11-3 and TRBJ2-7; 9 positions agree with TRBD2. With V trimmed by 3 bases and J by 2 bases, 5 bases remained unmatched. This CDR3 region has 15 residues. From germline, CDR1 is SGHNT and CDR2 YENEEA. CDR3 DNA: TGTGCCAGCAGCTTGGCTAGCGGGGAAGCCTACGAGCAGTACTTC. Residues: CASSLASGEAYEQYF.

The CDR3 DNA follows: TGTGCCAGCAGCCTCGGACAGGGGGCCGACATTCAGTACTTC. Translated: CASSLGQGADIQYF. The chain combines TRBV11-3 with TRBJ2-4; 11 positions match TRBD1. CDR3 size: 14 residues. Germline CDR1 reads SGHNT; CDR2 reads YENEEA. After removal of 5 bases from V and 8 bases from J, the junction contained 5 bases not matched to a gene.

The chain is built from TRBV29-1 and TRBJ2-1; TRBD1 matches 8 bases. V shed 1 base, J shed 9 bases, and the junction held 11 bases outside the gene matches. Germline CDR1 SQVTM, CDR2 ANQGSEA. The CDR3 loop spans 15 amino acids. The CDR3 nucleotides read TGCAGCGTTGAAGGTCCCCAGGGGGCGCGTAGTGAGCAGTTCTTC. Encoded protein: CSVEGPQGARSEQFF.

V is TRBV29-1 and J is TRBJ2-3; 8 bases line up with TRBD2. Germline assignment: CDR1 SQVTM and CDR2 ANQGSEA. V gave up 1 base and J gave up 0 bases; unmatched junction bases: 3. The CDR3 has 15 amino acids. DNA for the CDR3: TGCAGCGTTGAAGGTCCTAGCGGGAGCACAGATACGCAGTATTTT. Amino acids: CSVEGPSGSTDTQYF.

The rearrangement uses TRBV6-8 and TRBJ1-4; TRBD1 matches 10 bases. Per germline, CDR1 MNHGY and CDR2 SAAAGT. The CDR3 is 15 residues long. J lost 6 bases, V lost 4 bases, and 5 bases had no gene match. The CDR3 region has the DNA TGTGCCAGCAGTTTCTCGACAGGGGGCCATGAAAAACTGTTTTTT. Translated: CASSFSTGGHEKLFF.

A word on this clone: Other DNA sequences in the sample encode the same CDR3. V and J are TRBV9 and TRBJ2-3; D perhaps matches TRBD1 (5 bases). Trimming took off 2 bases at V and 3 bases at J, with 10 bases between the two ends. Germline V gives CDR1 SGDLS, CDR2 YYNGEE. There are 14 residues in the CDR3. DNA for the CDR3: TGTGCCAGCAGCGTCCTCCAGGGAACAGATACGCAGTATTTT. It yields the protein CASSVLQGTDTQYF.

The rearrangement joins TRBV28 to TRBJ1-2; possibly TRBD1 for D (6 bases). This CDR3 region has 12 residues. The ends were cut back, 10 bases at V and 8 bases at J, with 17 bases in the middle. Germline loops: CDR1 MDHEN, CDR2 SYDVKM. The CDR3 coding sequence is TGTGCCACCCAGAAGGGGGGCCGCGGCTACACCTTC. Protein: CATQKGGRGYTF.

V and J are TRBV28 and TRBJ1-2, with a tentative D call TRBD1 (5 bases). There are 14 residues in the CDR3. V shed 4 bases and J shed 8 bases, with 17 bases lying between them. Germline V gene lookup returns CDR1 MDHEN and CDR2 SYDVKM. CDR3 nucleotides: TGTGCCAGCAGTTCCGTTCCCAGGGCGCGGGGCTACACCTTC. Protein: CASSSVPRARGYTF.

CDR3 sequence: CASSQLRDAGYTF. CDR3 in DNA: TGTGCCAGCAGCCAATTAAGAGATGCTGGCTACACCTTC. The chain joins TRBV16 to TRBJ1-2; no clear D. The CDR3 covers 13 residues. The germline V and J ends were trimmed by 1 base and 7 bases, with 10 bases remaining between them. Germline CDR1 is KGHSY and CDR2 is FQNENV.

By share, this clone counts as medium-sized. The chain combines TRBV9 with TRBJ1-2; TRBD1 aligns across 8 bases. With V trimmed by 4 bases and J by 4 bases, 9 bases remained unmatched. From germline, CDR1 is SGDLS and CDR2 YYNGEE. This CDR3 spans 15 amino acids. The DNA for the CDR3 is TGTGCCAGCAGCTCCGGCCCCCAGGGGGCCTATGGCTACACCTTC. Its translation: CASSSGPQGAYGYTF.

The chain combines TRBV29-1 with TRBJ2-3; 7 bases are shared with TRBD1. Per the germline V gene, CDR1 is SQVTM and CDR2 is ANQGSEA. The CDR3 length is 12 residues. The J segment lost 4 bases and the V segment lost 2 bases, leaving 0 bases of the junction unmatched. CDR3 region: CSVEQGADTQYF. CDR3 bases: TGCAGCGTTGAACAGGGGGCAGATACGCAGTATTTT.

In its sample, this clone was seen many times. The J gene is TRBJ1-1, the V gene TRBV11-3, with TRBD1 identical over 8 bases. This CDR3 region has 15 residues. Germline CDR1 and CDR2: SGHNT and YENEEA. Unmatched junction bases numbered 8, after V lost 2 bases and J lost 6 bases. This CDR3 is CASSLFRDRRAEAFF. In DNA form, the CDR3 reads TGTGCCAGCAGCTTATTCCGGGACAGGCGGGCTGAAGCTTTCTTT.

The CDR3 bases are TGTGCCAGCTCAGCGACAGGGCGGGAGACCCAGTACTTC. Its protein product is CASSATGRETQYF. The chain combines TRBV18 with TRBJ2-5; 7 nucleotides match TRBD1. Germline CDR1 and CDR2: KGHSH and LQKENI. Unmatched junction bases numbered 5, after V lost 5 bases and J lost 5 bases. The length of the CDR3 is 13 residues.

By share, this clone counts as large (0.1 to 1%). The CDR3 DNA follows: TGTGCCAGCAGTTTATGGACTAGCGGGGATTCCTACAATGAGCAGTTCTTC. Protein sequence: CASSLWTSGDSYNEQFF. The chain employs TRBV28 and TRBJ2-1, with TRBD2 matching 11 bases. CDR3 size: 17 residues. The V segment lost 0 bases and the J segment 1 base; nucleotides outside the gene matches: 2. Germline V gene sequence: CDR1 MDHEN, CDR2 SYDVKM.

The V call is TRBV19, the J call TRBJ2-7; TRBD1 matches 9 bases. The CDR3 has 18 residues. In germline, CDR1 is LNHDA, CDR2 SQIVND (reference sequence). V was pared by 3 bases and J by 2 bases, with 14 bases of the junction left unmatched. The CDR3 DNA reads TGTGCCAGTAGTATGGGACCTTTACAGGGGGCAGTTACCTACGAGCAGTACTTC. Translating gives CASSMGPLQGAVTYEQYF.

Only a few counts were recorded for this clone. This sequence joins TRBV11-3 and TRBJ2-1; TRBD2 matches at 7 bases. The CDR3 has 14 amino acids. V trimming: 4 bases; J trimming: 5 bases; junction bases outside the gene matches: 5. CDR1 is SGHNT, CDR2 YENEEA, per germline. The CDR3 loop is CASSSWGRDNEQFF. The CDR3 bases are TGTGCCAGCAGCTCTTGGGGGAGGGACAATGAGCAGTTCTTC.

The rearrangement joins TRBV29-1 to TRBJ2-2; 10 nucleotides agree with TRBD2. Germline V CDR1 and CDR2: SQVTM, ANQGSEA. The CDR3 covers 14 residues. After removal of 7 bases from V and 4 bases from J, the junction contained 6 bases not matched to a gene. CDR3 bases: TGCAGCGCTGGGGGACTAGCGAGCACCGGGGAGCTGTTTTTT. Its protein product is CSAGGLASTGELFF.

V usage is TRBV29-1 and J usage is TRBJ2-3; TRBD2 aligns across 11 bases. With V trimmed by 3 bases and J by 5 bases, 7 bases remained unmatched. The CDR3 spans 15 residues. The germline gives CDR1 SQVTM, CDR2 ANQGSEA. This CDR3 reads CSVEGTSGQLDTQYF. As DNA, the CDR3 is TGCAGCGTTGAGGGGACTAGCGGCCAGTTAGATACGCAGTATTTT.

This chain links TRBV12-5 with TRBJ2-1, with D possibly called TRBD1 or TRBD2 (7 bases each). This CDR3 comprises 15 residues. The germline V gene has CDR1 LGHNT and CDR2 FRNRAP. The CDR3 region has the DNA TGTGCCAGCAAGGGGGCTAGCGGAGCCTACAATGAGCAGTTCTTC. Protein: CASKGASGAYNEQFF. Together with reference TRBV12-5 and TRBJ2-1, the CDR3 gives the full variable domain: DARVTQTPRHKVTEMGQEVTMRCQPILGHNTVFWYRQTMMQGLELLAYFRNRAPLDDSGMPKDRFSAEMPDATLATLKIQPSEPRDSAVYFCASKGASGAYNEQFFGPGTRLTVL.

This clone was detected once. This chain links TRBV18 with TRBJ2-3, with 7 bases matching TRBD2. This CDR3 comprises 15 residues. V dropped 5 bases and J dropped 3; count of bases not matched to a gene: 8. CDR1 KGHSH and CDR2 LQKENI come from the germline V gene. CDR3 nucleotides: TGTGCCAGCTCAGGGGAACGACTAGCAACAGATACGCAGTATTTT. Residues: CASSGERLATDTQYF.

There are many counts of this clone. The V call is TRBV9, the J call TRBJ2-4; D might be TRBD2 (5 bases). V was cut by 0 bases and J by 8 bases, with 12 bases left in between. Germline V gene lookup returns CDR1 SGDLS and CDR2 YYNGEE. The CDR3 loop spans 14 amino acids. The CDR3 nucleotides read TGTGCCAGCAGCGTAGAAGGTAGCGAGGACATTCAGTACTTC. Its protein is CASSVEGSEDIQYF.

This clone appeared a few times. The V gene is TRBV5-1, the J gene TRBJ1-2; 7 bases align to TRBD1. The CDR3 has 14 residues. With 4 bases clipped from V and 5 bases from J, the junction kept 8 bases outside the gene matches. Germline CDR1 reads SGHRS; CDR2 reads YFSETQ. The CDR3 nucleotides read TGCGCCAGCAGCACTACAGGGGAATTGTATGGCTACACCTTC. Its translation is CASSTTGELYGYTF.